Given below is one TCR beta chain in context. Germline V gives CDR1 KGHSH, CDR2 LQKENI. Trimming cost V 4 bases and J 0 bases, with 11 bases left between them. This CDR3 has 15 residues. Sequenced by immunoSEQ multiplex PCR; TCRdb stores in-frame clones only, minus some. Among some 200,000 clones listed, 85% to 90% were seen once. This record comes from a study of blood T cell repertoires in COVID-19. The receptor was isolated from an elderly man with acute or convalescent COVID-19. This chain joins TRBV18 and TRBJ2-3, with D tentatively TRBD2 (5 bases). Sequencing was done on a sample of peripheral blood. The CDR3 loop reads CASSRNGLSTDTQYF. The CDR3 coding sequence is TGTGCCAGCTCACGGAACGGACTCAGCACAGATACGCAGTATTTT.